This T cell receptor (beta chain) originates from a study of technical replicates of blood from a handful of donors. Sequencing was performed with immunoSEQ multiplex PCR; in TCRdb, only in-frame clones are kept and a portion is missing. In the table there are roughly 68,000 clones, approximately 90% of which are singletons. Germline trimming cut 3 bases from V and 10 bases from J; bases unmatched to any gene: 9. CDR3 length: 14 amino acids. Germline CDR1 reads SGDLS; CDR2 reads YYNGEE. The sequencing input was T cells isolated from PBMCs. The rearrangement uses TRBV9 and TRBJ1-5; the match to TRBD1 covers 8 bases. The sequence was collected from a human donor in good health. CDR3 nucleotide sequence: TGTGCCAGCAGCGCGACAGGGGATATGGACCCCCAGCATTTT. Its protein product is CASSATGDMDPQHF.